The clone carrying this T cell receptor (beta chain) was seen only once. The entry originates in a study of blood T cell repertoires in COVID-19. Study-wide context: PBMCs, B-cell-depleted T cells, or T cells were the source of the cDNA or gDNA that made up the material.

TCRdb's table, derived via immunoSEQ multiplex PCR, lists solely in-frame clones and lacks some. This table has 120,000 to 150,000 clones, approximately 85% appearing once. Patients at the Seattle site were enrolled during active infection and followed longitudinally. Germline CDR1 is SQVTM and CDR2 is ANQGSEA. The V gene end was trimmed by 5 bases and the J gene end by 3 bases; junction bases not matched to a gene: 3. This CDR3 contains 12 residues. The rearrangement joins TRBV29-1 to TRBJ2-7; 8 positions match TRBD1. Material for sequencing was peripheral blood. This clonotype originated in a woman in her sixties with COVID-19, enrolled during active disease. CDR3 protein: CSVSGQGYEQYF. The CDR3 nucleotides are TGCAGCGTTTCCGGACAGGGCTACGAGCAGTACTTC.